The following is a TCR beta chain sequence with its context. Its antigen remains unidentified. Nothing much larger sits one base from this clone, and base qualities are not available. This sample was taken from a study of T cell responses to AZD1222 COVID-19 vaccine (dated by TCRdb to the early 2020s). Regarding the study in general: Because spike-specific TCR depth and breadth did not differ between the two schedules, AZD1222 recipients who got a second dose at roughly 4 weeks were pooled with those who got a second dose at roughly 12 weeks. Trial participants were enrolled by age into subgroups of 18-55, 56-69 and 70-plus years, and around 150, 28 and 57 TCR-sequenced participants, respectively, were included in these subgroups. A total of more than 230 trial participants underwent TCR sequencing, of whom about 210 had received two doses of AZD1222 and about 25 had received two doses of the MenACWY control vaccine. Here is what the overall study found, with its caveats: Because no day 14 peak-response samples were available, the repertoires could be characterized only after the peak T cell response. The 56-69-year group was small, and its depth increase did not reach significance, likely because of low power. After two AZD1222 doses, both the breadth and the depth of spike-specific TCRs were significantly higher than at day 0 and than in MenACWY recipients. The whole spike protein was spanned by vaccine-associated CD4 TCRs, and dominant responses were seen in regions 160-218 and 743-854. Reportedly, almost half of the unique spike-specific TCRs recognized epitopes lying outside the regions that are mutated in the B.1.351 and B.1.1.7 variants. Participants were mostly white British, with more females than males. The authors suggested clonal diversity may have been underestimated. Conclusions about previously exposed vaccinees are limited, since just five to seven AZD1222 recipients were seropositive for SARS-CoV-2 at baseline.

The intended sense of this specimen's time point label: baseline before first vaccination. The vaccinee samples were drawn from two UK trials, COV001 and COV002, one of which was a single-blind randomized controlled phase 2/3 trial testing AZD1222 (ChAdOx1 nCoV-19) in healthy adults. For TCRbeta chain sequencing, PBMC samples from trial participants were taken at day 0 and at day 28 after the second dose. Its CDR3 holds 16 amino acids, cysteine through phenylalanine. The CDR3 DNA has 48 bases and is translated from base 1. From a lookup of the germline V gene (reference sequence), CDR1 and CDR2 are SGHNT and YYREEE. V is trimmed back by 3 bases and J by 1 base, and the junction contains 8 bases that no gene match accounts for. The CDR3 regions of human TCRbeta chains were subjected to immunosequencing. The paper's processing steps were these. TCRs in the repertoires were compared against a reference library of SARS-CoV-2-specific TCRs that had been generated with the MIRA antigen-specificity platform. Breadth was defined as the fraction of unique TCRs that were SARS-CoV-2-associated, and depth was defined as the fraction of total T cells that were SARS-CoV-2-associated. Using the MIRA data, every spike-specific TCR was mapped to the spike region that the TCR reacted to and assigned to either a CD4 or a CD8 class. Log10-transformed breadth and depth values were compared by one-way ANOVA with Sidak's multiple comparisons tests. The clones in this table, taken by TCRdb from immuneACCESS, are in-frame only. Not every clone is retained; where verified, under half of the shortfall comes from an unresolved V gene, and the cause of the rest is unknown. That table supplies the V and J calls and clone size; D and trimming were determined from the DNA. The sample table lists about 150,000 clones, about 85% of them with a count of one. The ten top clones hold around 3.1% of the sample.

This specimen was peripheral blood, taken on day 0 of AZD1222 vaccination. This receptor was obtained from an adult in good health. This chain joins TRBV5-4 to TRBJ2-3, and TRBD2 aligns with 7 junction nucleotides. The CDR3 is CASSSLGLAGTDTQYF. The nucleotide sequence is TGTGCCAGCAGCTCCTTGGGCCTAGCGGGCACAGATACGCAGTATTTT.